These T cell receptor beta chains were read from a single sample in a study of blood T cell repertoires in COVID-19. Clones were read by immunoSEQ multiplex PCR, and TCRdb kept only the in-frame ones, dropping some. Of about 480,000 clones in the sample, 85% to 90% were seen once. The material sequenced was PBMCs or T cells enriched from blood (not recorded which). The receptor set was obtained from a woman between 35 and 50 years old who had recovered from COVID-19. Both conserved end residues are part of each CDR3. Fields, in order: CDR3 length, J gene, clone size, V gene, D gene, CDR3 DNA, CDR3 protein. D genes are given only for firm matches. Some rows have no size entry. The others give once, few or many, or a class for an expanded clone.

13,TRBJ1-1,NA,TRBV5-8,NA,TGTGCCAGCAGCCGACAGAGGAACACTGAAGCTTTCTTT,CASSRQRNTEAFF
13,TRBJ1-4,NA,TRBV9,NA,TGTGCCAGCAGCGTAGGGCCGAATGAAAAACTGTTTTTT,CASSVGPNEKLFF
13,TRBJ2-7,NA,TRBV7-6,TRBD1,TGTGCCAGCAGCTCGGGACAGGGAGACGAGCAGTACTTC,CASSSGQGDEQYF
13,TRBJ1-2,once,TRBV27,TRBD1,TGTGCCAGCAGTTCCCCGGGGGACAGCCACTACACCTTC,CASSSPGDSHYTF
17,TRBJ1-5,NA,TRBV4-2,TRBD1,TGTGCCAGCAGCCAAGAGGGGGCAGGGGGTGGCAATCAGCCCCAGCATTTT,CASSQEGAGGGNQPQHF
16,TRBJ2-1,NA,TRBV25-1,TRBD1,TGTGCCAGCAGTGTCGGACAGGGGAGCTCCTACAATGAGCAGTTCTTC,CASSVGQGSSYNEQFF
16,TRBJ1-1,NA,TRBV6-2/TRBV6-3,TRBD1,TGTGCCAGCAGTTCGGGGCAGGGGGCCAGGAACACTGAAGCTTTCTTT,CASSSGQGARNTEAFF
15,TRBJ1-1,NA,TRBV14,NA,TGTGCCAGCAGCCAAGATGGGGCGAGGAACACTGAAGCTTTCTTT,CASSQDGARNTEAFF
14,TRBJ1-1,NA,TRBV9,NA,TGTGCCAGCAGCGTTGCAGGGGTAAACACTGAAGCTTTCTTT,CASSVAGVNTEAFF
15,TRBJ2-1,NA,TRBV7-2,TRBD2,TGTGCCAGCAGCTTAGTGGGAGGGTCCTACAATGAGCAGTTCTTC,CASSLVGGSYNEQFF
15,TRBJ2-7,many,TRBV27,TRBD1,TGTGCCAGCAGTTTTCGCCAGGGGGCGCCTATGGGGCAGTACTTC,CASSFRQGAPMGQYF
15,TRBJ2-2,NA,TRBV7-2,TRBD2,TGTGCCAGCAGCTTGACTAGCGGGAACACCGGGGAGCTGTTTTTT,CASSLTSGNTGELFF
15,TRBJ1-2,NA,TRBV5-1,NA,TGCGCCAGCAGCTTGGCAGGGCCACCTAACTATGGCTACACCTTC,CASSLAGPPNYGYTF
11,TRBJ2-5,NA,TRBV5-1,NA,TGCGCCAGCAGCTTCAGGGAGACCCAGTACTTC,CASSFRETQYF
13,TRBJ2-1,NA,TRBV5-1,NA,TGCGCCAGCACCAGGCCCCCACGGGGTGAGCAGTTCTTC,CASTRPPRGEQFF
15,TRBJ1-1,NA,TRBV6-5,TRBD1,TGTGCCAGCAGTTCCCGGGACAGGGGGCGGACTGAAGCTTTCTTT,CASSSRDRGRTEAFF
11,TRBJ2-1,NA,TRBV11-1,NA,TGTGCCAGCAGCGCCTCCGGGACACGGTTCTTC,CASSASGTRFF
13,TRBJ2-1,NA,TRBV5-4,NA,TGTGCCAGCAGCTTGATTTCATACAATGAGCAGTTCTTC,CASSLISYNEQFF
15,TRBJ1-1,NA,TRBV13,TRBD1,TGTGCCAGCCGGACAGGGGGCGGCTGGAACACTGAAGCTTTCTTT,CASRTGGGWNTEAFF
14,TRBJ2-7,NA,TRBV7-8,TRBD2,TGTGCCAGCAGCTTCTCCGGGACTATGTACGAGCAGTACTTC,CASSFSGTMYEQYF
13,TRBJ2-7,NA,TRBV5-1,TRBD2,TGCGCCAGCAAACTAGCGGGAGGCTACGAGCAGTACTTC,CASKLAGGYEQYF
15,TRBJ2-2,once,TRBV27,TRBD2,TGTGCCAGCAGCTTCGGACTAGCGGGAGCGGGGGAGCTGTTTTTT,CASSFGLAGAGELFF
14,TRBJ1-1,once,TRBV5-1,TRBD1,TGCGCCAGCAGCATGACAGGGGGTAGCTCTGAAGCTTTCTTT,CASSMTGGSSEAFF
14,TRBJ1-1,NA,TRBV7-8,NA,TGTGCCAGCAGCTCCCGAGGATCGAACACTGAAGCTTTCTTT,CASSSRGSNTEAFF
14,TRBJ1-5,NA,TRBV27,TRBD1,TGTGCCAGCAGTGAGGGGGCCAGCCCCGTCCCCCAGCATTTT,CASSEGASPVPQHF
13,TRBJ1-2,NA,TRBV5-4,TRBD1,TGTGCCAGCAGTTCGACAGGGCCCTATGGCTACACCTTC,CASSSTGPYGYTF
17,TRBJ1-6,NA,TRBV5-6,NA,TGTGCCAGCAGCTTGTTTGTTGGGACAAATTTTAATTCACCCCTCCACTTT,CASSLFVGTNFNSPLHF
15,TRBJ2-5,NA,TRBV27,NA,TGTGCCAGCAGCCCGCTGGACAGAGGCCAAGAGACCCAGTACTTC,CASSPLDRGQETQYF
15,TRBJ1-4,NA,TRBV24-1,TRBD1,TGTGCCACCAGTGATCCCGGACAGGGGGGTGAAAAACTGTTTTTT,CATSDPGQGGEKLFF
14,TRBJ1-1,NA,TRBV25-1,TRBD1,TGTGCCAGCAGGGGGACAGGGGAGAACACTGAAGCTTTCTTT,CASRGTGENTEAFF
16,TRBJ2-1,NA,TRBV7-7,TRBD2,TGTGCCAGCAGCCCCGCCGGGACTAGCGGGAGAGGCGAGCAGTTCTTC,CASSPAGTSGRGEQFF
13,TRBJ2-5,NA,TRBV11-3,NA,TGTGCCAGCAGCTCCCGTTGGGGCGAGACCCAGTACTTC,CASSSRWGETQYF
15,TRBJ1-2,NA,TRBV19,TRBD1,TGTGCCAGTAGTATGCGGACAGGCCCTATATCCGGCTACACCTTC,CASSMRTGPISGYTF
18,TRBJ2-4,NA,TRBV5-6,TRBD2,TGTGCCAGCAGCCCCCTAGGACCTAGCGGAGAAGGGGAAAACATTCAGTACTTC,CASSPLGPSGEGENIQYF
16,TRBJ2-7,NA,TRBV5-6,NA,TGTGCCAGCAGCCTTAACTTGGGACTCACTTCGGGCGAGCAGTACTTC,CASSLNLGLTSGEQYF
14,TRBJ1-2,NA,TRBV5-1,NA,TGCGCCAGCAGCCCCAGCGAGCCTAGCTATGGCTACACCTTC,CASSPSEPSYGYTF
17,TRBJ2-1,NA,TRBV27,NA,TGTGCCAGCAGTTTATCGTCAGGGAAGGAGACCTACAATGAGCAGTTCTTC,CASSLSSGKETYNEQFF
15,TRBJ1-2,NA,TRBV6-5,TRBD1,TGTGCCAGCAGTTATCATGGACAGGGGTTGAATGGCTACACCTTC,CASSYHGQGLNGYTF
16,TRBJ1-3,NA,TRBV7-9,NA,TGTGCCAGCAGCTTAGGGGGGCCTAGCTCTGGAAACACCATATATTTT,CASSLGGPSSGNTIYF
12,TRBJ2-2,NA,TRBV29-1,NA,TGCAGCGTTTTCGCGGAGGTCGGGGAGCTGTTTTTT,CSVFAEVGELFF